This TCR beta chain is from a study of blood T cell repertoires in COVID-19. Study background: The cDNA or gDNA used as material had been derived from T cells, B-cell-depleted T cells, or PBMCs.

CDR1 and CDR2 from the germline V gene are SGDLS and YYNGEE. Trimming removed 1 base at V and 3 bases at J, with 15 bases between. CDR3 length equals 16 residues. The assay was immunoSEQ multiplex PCR, and TCRdb's table has in-frame clones only and misses some. The table has some 240,000 clones, about 82% seen once. This receptor was obtained from a woman in her seventies with COVID-19, enrolled during active disease. The gene calls are TRBV9 and TRBJ2-3, with D perhaps TRBD2 (8 bases). Sequenced material: peripheral blood. The CDR3 nucleotides read TGTGCCAGCAGCGTAACGACAGGGACTAGGACAGATACGCAGTATTTT. Its translation is CASSVTTGTRTDTQYF.